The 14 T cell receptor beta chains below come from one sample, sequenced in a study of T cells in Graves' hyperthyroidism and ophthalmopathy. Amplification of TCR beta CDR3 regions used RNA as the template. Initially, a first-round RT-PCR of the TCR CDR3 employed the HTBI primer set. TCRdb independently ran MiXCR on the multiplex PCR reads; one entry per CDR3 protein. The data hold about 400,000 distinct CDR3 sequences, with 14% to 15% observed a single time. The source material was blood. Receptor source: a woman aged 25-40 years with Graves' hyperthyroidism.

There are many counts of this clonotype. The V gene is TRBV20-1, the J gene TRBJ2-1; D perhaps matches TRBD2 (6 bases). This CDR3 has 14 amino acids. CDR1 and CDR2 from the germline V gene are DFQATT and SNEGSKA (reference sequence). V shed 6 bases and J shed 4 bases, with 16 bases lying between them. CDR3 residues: CSASGSSVYNEQFF. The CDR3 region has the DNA TGCAGTGCCTCTGGGTCTAGCGTTTACAATGAGCAGTTCTTC.

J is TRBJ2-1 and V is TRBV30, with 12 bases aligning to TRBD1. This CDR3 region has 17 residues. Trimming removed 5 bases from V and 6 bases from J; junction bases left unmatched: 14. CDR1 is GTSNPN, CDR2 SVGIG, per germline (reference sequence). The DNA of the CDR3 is TGTGCCTGGGGCCGGGGACAGGGGGCACCAAGTGCCAATGAGCAGTTCTTC. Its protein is CAWGRGQGAPSANEQFF.

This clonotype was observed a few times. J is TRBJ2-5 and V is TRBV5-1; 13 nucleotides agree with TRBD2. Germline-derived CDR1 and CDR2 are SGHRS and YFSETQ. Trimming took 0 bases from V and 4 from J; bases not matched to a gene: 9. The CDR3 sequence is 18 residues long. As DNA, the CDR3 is TGCGCCAGCAGCTTGGCAGGTCCGGGACTAGCGGGAAGAGAGACCCAGTACTTC. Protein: CASSLAGPGLAGRETQYF.

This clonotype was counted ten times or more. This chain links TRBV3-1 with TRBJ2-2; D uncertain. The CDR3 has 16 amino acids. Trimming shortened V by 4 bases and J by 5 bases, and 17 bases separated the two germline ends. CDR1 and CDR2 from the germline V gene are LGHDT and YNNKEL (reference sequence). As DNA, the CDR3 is TGTGCCAGCAGCCGGTCTAGTCCCACTCGGACCGGGGAGCTGTTTTTT. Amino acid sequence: CASSRSSPTRTGELFF.

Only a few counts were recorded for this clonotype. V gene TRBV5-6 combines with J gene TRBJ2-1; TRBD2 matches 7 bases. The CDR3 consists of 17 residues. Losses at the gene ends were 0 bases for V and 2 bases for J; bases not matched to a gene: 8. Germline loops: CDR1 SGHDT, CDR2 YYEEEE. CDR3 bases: TGTGCCAGCAGCTTGGGAGGTGCGGGAGTCACCTACAATGAGCAGTTCTTC. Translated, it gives CASSLGGAGVTYNEQFF.

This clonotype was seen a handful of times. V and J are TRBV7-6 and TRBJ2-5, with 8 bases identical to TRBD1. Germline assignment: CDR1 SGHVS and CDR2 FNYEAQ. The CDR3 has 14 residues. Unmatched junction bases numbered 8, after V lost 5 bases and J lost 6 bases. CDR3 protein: CASSHGQGTKTQYF. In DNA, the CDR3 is TGTGCCAGCAGCCATGGACAGGGCACGAAGACCCAGTACTTC.

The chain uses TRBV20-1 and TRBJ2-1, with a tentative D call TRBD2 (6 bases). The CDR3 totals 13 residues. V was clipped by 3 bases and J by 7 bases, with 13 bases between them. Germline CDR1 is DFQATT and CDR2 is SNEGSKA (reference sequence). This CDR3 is CSARRLVGNEQFF. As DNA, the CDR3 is TGCAGTGCTAGGAGACTAGTGGGGAATGAGCAGTTCTTC.

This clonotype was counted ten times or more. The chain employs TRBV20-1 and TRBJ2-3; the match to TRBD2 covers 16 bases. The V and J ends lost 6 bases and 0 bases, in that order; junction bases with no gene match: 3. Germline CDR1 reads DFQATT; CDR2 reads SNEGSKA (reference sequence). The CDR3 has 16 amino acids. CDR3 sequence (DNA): TGCAGTGCCTTGGGACTAGCGGGAGGGAGCACAGATACGCAGTATTTT. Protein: CSALGLAGGSTDTQYF.

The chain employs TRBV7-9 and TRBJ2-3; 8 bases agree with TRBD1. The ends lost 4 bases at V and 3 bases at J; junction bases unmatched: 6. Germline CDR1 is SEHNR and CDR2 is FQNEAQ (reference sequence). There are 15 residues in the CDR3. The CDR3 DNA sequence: TGTGCCAGCAGCTCCAGGGGGCTTGGAACAGATACGCAGTATTTT. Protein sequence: CASSSRGLGTDTQYF.

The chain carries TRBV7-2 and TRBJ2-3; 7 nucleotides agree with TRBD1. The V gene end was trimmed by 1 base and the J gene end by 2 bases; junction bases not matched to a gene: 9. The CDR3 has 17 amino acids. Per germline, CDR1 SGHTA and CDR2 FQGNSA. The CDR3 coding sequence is TGTGCCAGCAGCTTAGGGTACAGGGGCATAGACACAGATACGCAGTATTTT. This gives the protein CASSLGYRGIDTDTQYF.

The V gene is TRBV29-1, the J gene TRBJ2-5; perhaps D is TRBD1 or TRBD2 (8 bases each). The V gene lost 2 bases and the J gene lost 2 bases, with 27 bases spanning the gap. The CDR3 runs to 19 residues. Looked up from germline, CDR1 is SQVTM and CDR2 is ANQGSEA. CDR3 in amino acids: CSVEKRGSRGRFGQETQYF. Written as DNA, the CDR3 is TGCAGCGTTGAAAAGCGGGGGTCCAGGGGGCGATTCGGTCAAGAGACCCAGTACTTC.

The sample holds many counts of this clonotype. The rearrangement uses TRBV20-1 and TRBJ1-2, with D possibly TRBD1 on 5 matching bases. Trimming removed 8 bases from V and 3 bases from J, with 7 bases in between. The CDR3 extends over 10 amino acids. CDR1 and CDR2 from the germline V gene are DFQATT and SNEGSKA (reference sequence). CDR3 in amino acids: CSRGDYGYTF. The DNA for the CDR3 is TGCAGTCGAGGGGACTATGGCTACACCTTC.

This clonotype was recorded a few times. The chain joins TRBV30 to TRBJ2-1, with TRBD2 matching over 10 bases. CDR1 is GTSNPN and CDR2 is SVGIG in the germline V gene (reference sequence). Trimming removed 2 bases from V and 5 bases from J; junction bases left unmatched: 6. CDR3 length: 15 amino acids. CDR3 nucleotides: TGTGCCTGGAGTATGGGAACTAGCGGGAACAATGAGCAGTTCTTC. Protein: CAWSMGTSGNNEQFF.

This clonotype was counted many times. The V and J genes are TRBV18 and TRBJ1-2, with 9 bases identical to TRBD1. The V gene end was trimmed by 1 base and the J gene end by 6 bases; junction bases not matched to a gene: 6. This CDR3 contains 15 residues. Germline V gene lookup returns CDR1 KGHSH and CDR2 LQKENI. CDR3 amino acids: CASSPLQGAYDGYTF. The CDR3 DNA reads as TGTGCCAGCTCACCACTACAGGGGGCGTATGATGGCTACACCTTC. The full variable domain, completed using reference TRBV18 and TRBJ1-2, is NAGVMQNPRHLVRRRGQEARLRCSPMKGHSHVYWYRQLPEEGLKFMVYLQKENIIDESGMPKERFSAEFPKEGPSILRIQQVVRGDSAAYFCASSPLQGAYDGYTFGSGTRLTVV.